A selection of T cell receptor beta chains follows, all from one sample in a study of spatial heterogeneity in lung cancer. TCRdb re-called the 5' RACE reads through MiXCR, storing one row per CDR3 protein. The sample lists roughly 80,000 distinct CDR3 sequences, around 12% seen once, with around 4.3% in the top ten. The sample here was PBMCs, taken at surgery. The receptors come from a male donor with early-stage non-small cell lung cancer. Both conserved end residues are part of each CDR3. A D gene is named only where the DNA matches it firmly. The listing skips clone size in some rows; elsewhere it reads once, few, many or a size class.

abundance: few
v_gene: TRBV5-1
d_gene: TRBD2
j_gene: TRBJ2-7
CDR3aa: CASSLELAGASYEQYF
CDR3nt: TGCGCCAGCAGCTTGGAACTAGCGGGAGCTTCCTACGAGCAGTACTTC

abundance: many
v_gene: TRBV7-3
d_gene: -
j_gene: TRBJ2-1
CDR3aa: CASSKTGNEGAEQFF
CDR3nt: TGTGCCAGCAGTAAGACCGGTAATGAAGGCGCTGAGCAGTTCTTC

abundance: few
v_gene: TRBV2
d_gene: -
j_gene: TRBJ2-2
CDR3aa: CASREDFKTGELFF
CDR3nt: TGTGCCAGCAGGGAAGATTTTAAAACCGGGGAGCTGTTTTTT

abundance: many
v_gene: TRBV21-1
d_gene: -
j_gene: TRBJ1-1
CDR3aa: CASSKVGYRDNTEAFF
CDR3nt: TGTGCCAGCAGCAAAGTGGGGTACAGAGACAACACTGAAGCTTTCTTT

abundance: few
v_gene: TRBV10-3
d_gene: TRBD2
j_gene: TRBJ2-4
CDR3aa: CAISESEASGPSKNIQYF
CDR3nt: TGTGCCATCAGTGAGTCGGAGGCTAGCGGGCCTTCCAAAAACATTCAGTACTTC

abundance: many
v_gene: TRBV7-9
d_gene: TRBD1
j_gene: TRBJ1-2
CDR3aa: CASSRGTGGLSDYGYTF
CDR3nt: TGTGCCAGCAGCCGTGGGACAGGGGGTCTCTCAGACTATGGCTACACCTTC

abundance: -
v_gene: TRBV6-2/TRBV6-3
d_gene: -
j_gene: TRBJ1-1
CDR3aa: CASSPLAMNTEAFF
CDR3nt: TGTGCCAGCAGTCCCCTGGCTATGAACACTGAAGCTTTCTTT

abundance: -
v_gene: TRBV9
d_gene: -
j_gene: TRBJ2-1
CDR3aa: CASSSLRDEQFF
CDR3nt: TGTGCCAGCAGCTCCCTCCGGGATGAGCAGTTCTTC

abundance: few
v_gene: TRBV20-1
d_gene: TRBD2
j_gene: TRBJ2-1
CDR3aa: CSARPLAGAYNEQFF
CDR3nt: TGCAGTGCTAGACCCCTAGCGGGAGCTTACAATGAGCAGTTCTTC

abundance: few
v_gene: TRBV5-1
d_gene: TRBD1
j_gene: TRBJ1-3
CDR3aa: CASSWGTGNSGNTIYF
CDR3nt: TGCGCCAGCAGCTGGGGGACAGGGAACTCTGGAAACACCATATATTTT

abundance: -
v_gene: TRBV20-1
d_gene: -
j_gene: TRBJ2-1
CDR3aa: CSASEVTAKGYEQFF
CDR3nt: TGCAGTGCTAGTGAAGTAACAGCAAAGGGCTATGAGCAGTTCTTC